One and the same sample provided the 27 T cell receptor beta chains below, sequenced in a study of neurological immune-mediated disorders. TCRdb re-derived calls from the 5' RACE reads in MiXCR, one entry per CDR3 protein. The repertoire has about 87,000 distinct CDR3 sequences, approximately 3.5% of them found once; the top ten carry approximately 3%. Sequencing was carried out using PBMCs. The receptors derive from a woman aged 45-65 years with multiple sclerosis.

This clonotype was counted many times. This chain joins TRBV2 and TRBJ1-2, with D tentatively TRBD1 (5 bases). The V and J ends lost 1 base and 11 bases respectively, with 11 bases between them. This CDR3 contains 12 residues. The germline gives CDR1 SNHLY, CDR2 FYNNEI. CDR3 protein: CASSEGGWEYTF. Written as DNA, the CDR3 is TGTGCCAGCAGTGAAGGGGGCTGGGAATACACCTTC.

This clonotype was detected many times. The rearrangement joins TRBV14 to TRBJ1-5; D call uncertain. Trimming removed 0 bases at V and 4 bases at J, with 4 bases between. This CDR3 has 13 residues. In germline, CDR1 is SGHDN, CDR2 FVKESK. CDR3 bases: TGTGCCAGCAGCCAAGAAGAAAATCAGCCCCAGCATTTT. It specifies CASSQEENQPQHF.

The CDR3, as DNA: TGTGCCAGCAGCGTTCAGGGGGCAAGCACAGATACGCAGTATTTT. Translating gives CASSVQGASTDTQYF. V and J are TRBV9 and TRBJ2-3; TRBD1 matches 8 bases. The V gene's germline CDR1 is SGDLS and CDR2 YYNGEE. J gave up 0 bases and V 2 bases, and 2 bases lay outside the gene matches. CDR3 length: 15 residues. Drawing the rest from reference TRBV9 and TRBJ2-3, the complete variable domain is DSGVTQTPKHLITATGQRVTLRCSPRSGDLSVYWYQQSLDQGLQFLIQYYNGEERAKGNILERFSAQQFPDLHSELNLSSLELGDSALYFCASSVQGASTDTQYFGPGTRLTVL.

This clonotype was seen ten or more times. This chain connects TRBV9 to TRBJ1-5; D ambiguous. Germline CDR1 is SGDLS and CDR2 is YYNGEE. V dropped 3 bases and J dropped 0 bases, with 7 bases sitting between them. The CDR3 is made up of 14 amino acids. CDR3 sequence: CASSAGYSNQPQHF. CDR3 DNA: TGTGCCAGCAGCGCCGGATATAGCAATCAGCCCCAGCATTTT. The whole variable domain, remainder taken from reference TRBV9 and TRBJ1-5, is DSGVTQTPKHLITATGQRVTLRCSPRSGDLSVYWYQQSLDQGLQFLIQYYNGEERAKGNILERFSAQQFPDLHSELNLSSLELGDSALYFCASSAGYSNQPQHFGDGTRLSIL.

This clonotype appeared many times. The chain joins TRBV20-1 to TRBJ2-7, with D unclear. The CDR3 runs to 15 residues. Trimming shortened V by 0 bases and J by 10 bases, and 22 bases separated the two germline ends. Per the germline V gene, CDR1 is DFQATT and CDR2 is SNEGSKA (reference sequence). Written as DNA, the CDR3 is TGCAGTGCTAGAGATACGGTTCAGGACCCCTACGGACAGTACTTC. This encodes CSARDTVQDPYGQYF.

J is TRBJ1-2 and V is TRBV20-1; tentatively, D is TRBD1 (5 bases). Deletions cut 3 bases from V and 6 bases from J, with 11 bases between. Germline values: CDR1 DFQATT, CDR2 SNEGSKA (reference sequence). This CDR3 contains 12 residues. CDR3 loop: CSASRGGDGYTF. The CDR3 nucleotides read TGCAGTGCTAGTCGGGGGGGGGATGGCTACACCTTC.

This clonotype was seen ten or more times. The chain recombines TRBV12-3 or TRBV12-4 with TRBJ1-1, with D possibly matching TRBD1 (5 bases). This CDR3 is built from 14 residues. V lost 3 bases and J 4 bases, leaving 12 bases between the germline ends. Here the CDR3 DNA reads TGTGCCAGCAGTTTTTTTCAGGGTGGCACTGAAGCTTTCTTT. This translates into CASSFFQGGTEAFF.

This clonotype was found many times. This chain links TRBV5-6 with TRBJ2-5; perhaps TRBD2 as D (6 bases). V lost 0 bases and J 2 bases, leaving 14 bases between the germline ends. The CDR3 extends over 16 amino acids. The germline gives CDR1 SGHDT, CDR2 YYEEEE. The CDR3 bases are TGTGCCAGCAGCTTGGGAAGAAACGGGGGACAAGAGACCCAGTACTTC. Protein sequence: CASSLGRNGGQETQYF.

This clonotype was seen many times. The chain joins TRBV20-1 to TRBJ2-1; D call uncertain. The CDR3 length is 11 residues. Germline CDR1 is DFQATT and CDR2 is SNEGSKA (reference sequence). V was trimmed by 3 bases and J by 12 bases, leaving 12 bases between them. CDR3 nucleotides: TGCAGTGCTAGTGGGCCGTCGGGGCAGTTCTTC. It translates to CSASGPSGQFF.

There are many counts of this clonotype. This rearrangement joins TRBV2 to TRBJ2-4; 16 bases match TRBD2. This CDR3 is built from 20 residues. Trimming at V came to 0 bases and at J to 1 base, leaving 6 bases not matched to a gene. In germline, CDR1 is SNHLY, CDR2 FYNNEI. The CDR3 protein is CASSEAGLAGGDGAKNIQYF. CDR3 bases: TGTGCCAGCAGTGAAGCGGGACTAGCGGGGGGGGACGGGGCCAAAAACATTCAGTACTTC.

This clonotype showed up many times. The chain combines TRBV7-2 with TRBJ2-5, with 7 nucleotides matching TRBD1. This CDR3 contains 15 residues. Germline V CDR1 and CDR2: SGHTA, FQGNSA. The ends lost 5 bases at V and 5 bases at J; junction bases unmatched: 11. Here the CDR3 DNA reads TGTGCCAGCAGCGACGACACAGGGGTAGGGGAGACCCAGTACTTC. Its translation: CASSDDTGVGETQYF.

This clonotype was found many times. The CDR3 region has the DNA TGTGCCAGTAGTATTGGAGTAGTTCAGCCCCAGCATTTT. It specifies CASSIGVVQPQHF. J is TRBJ1-5 and V is TRBV19, with no clear D. The CDR3 sequence is 13 residues long. V was cut by 3 bases and J by 6 bases, with 9 bases left in between. Germline V gene data show CDR1 as LNHDA and CDR2 as SQIVND (reference sequence).

In its sample, this clonotype was seen many times. The chain employs TRBV7-9 and TRBJ2-3; 14 bases line up with TRBD2. Germline V gives CDR1 SEHNR, CDR2 FQNEAQ (reference sequence). This CDR3 comprises 17 residues. V dropped 5 bases and J dropped 7; count of bases not matched to a gene: 11. The CDR3 sequence: CASSPKGLAGATNTQYF. The CDR3 nucleotides read TGTGCCAGCAGCCCGAAGGGACTAGCGGGGGCCACGAATACGCAGTATTTT. The full variable domain, its missing parts supplied by reference TRBV7-9 and TRBJ2-3, is DTGVSQNPRHKITKRGQNVTFRCDPISEHNRLYWYRQTLGQGPEFLTYFQNEAQLEKSRLLSDRFSAERPKGSFSTLEIQRTEQGDSAMYLCASSPKGLAGATNTQYFGPGTRLTVL.

Many counts were recorded for this clonotype. Germline and junction disagree at one end, which may indicate a read error. The chain links TRBV5-1 to TRBJ2-3; D might be TRBD2 (6 bases). This CDR3 contains 13 residues. Germline assignment: CDR1 SGHRS and CDR2 YFSETQ. DNA of the CDR3: TGTGCCAGCAGCCTAGGAGGGACAGATACGCAGTATTTT. Amino acids: CASSLGGTDTQYF. Complete variable domain (other parts from reference TRBV5-1 and TRBJ2-3): KAGVTQTPRYLIKTRGQQVTLSCSPISGHRSVSWYQQTPGQGLQFLFEYFSETQRNKGNFPGRFSGRQFSNSRSEMNVSTLELGDSALYLCASSLGGTDTQYFGPGTRLTVL.

As regards this clonotype: This may come from a read error, since a much larger clone is one base off. The J gene is TRBJ1-5, the V gene TRBV27; the D gene is possibly TRBD1 (5 bases). The CDR3 sequence is 12 residues long. The V gene's germline CDR1 is MNHEY and CDR2 SMNVEV (reference sequence). The CDR3 sequence is CDSSSQGQPQHF. CDR3 coding DNA: TGTGACAGCAGCTCGCAGGGTCAGCCCCAGCATTTT.

This clonotype has a count of ten or more. J is TRBJ2-1 and V is TRBV25-1; 10 bases map to TRBD2. The germline V gene encodes CDR1 MGHDK and CDR2 SYGVNS. This CDR3 spans 18 amino acids. The V and J ends lost 3 bases and 3 bases, in that order; junction bases with no gene match: 11. CDR3 sequence reads: CASSDHTGASGGYNEQFF. Written as DNA, the CDR3 is TGTGCCAGCAGTGACCATACCGGGGCTAGCGGGGGCTACAATGAGCAGTTCTTC.

This clonotype was seen repeatedly, ten times or more. The genes are TRBV3-1 and TRBJ2-2; possible D gene TRBD2, 5 bases. This CDR3 comprises 13 residues. Germline CDR1 is LGHDT and CDR2 is YNNKEL (reference sequence). V gave up 5 bases and J gave up 7 bases, with 11 bases separating them. CDR3 amino acids: CASSSMGSGELFF. For the CDR3, the DNA is TGTGCCAGCAGCAGCATGGGGAGCGGGGAGCTGTTTTTT. Based on the CDR3 plus reference TRBV3-1 and TRBJ2-2, the full variable domain is DTAVSQTPKYLVTQMGNDKSIKCEQNLGHDTMYWYKQDSKKFLKIMFSYNNKELIINETVPNRFSPKSPDKAHLNLHINSLELGDSAVYFCASSSMGSGELFFGEGSRLTVL.

Concerning this clonotype itself: This could be a read error, since a much larger clone is one nucleotide away. The conserved final phenylalanine or tryptophan is absent from the CDR3, which likely points to a read error. The chain carries TRBV5-1 and TRBJ1-6; D not resolved. V lost 4 bases and J lost 8, with 10 bases in between. The CDR3 contains 13 residues. Per the germline V gene, CDR1 is SGHRS and CDR2 is YFSETQ. CDR3 DNA sequence: TGCGCCAGCAGCCTCATGGGAGATTCACCCCTCCACTAT. Its protein is CASSLMGDSPLHY.

This clonotype was seen at least ten times. The chain employs TRBV7-2 and TRBJ2-5; 7 bases map to TRBD2. The germline CDR1 and CDR2 sequences are SGHTA and FQGNSA. Trimming took 5 bases from V and 5 from J; bases not matched to a gene: 8. There are 14 residues in the CDR3. The CDR3 region is CASSPGAAGETQYF. The CDR3 DNA reads as TGTGCCAGCAGCCCCGGTGCAGCGGGGGAGACCCAGTACTTC.

This clonotype was detected ten times or more. This sequence joins TRBV20-1 and TRBJ2-5, with a tentative D call TRBD2 (6 bases). Trimming stripped 3 bases from V and 2 bases from J, with 10 bases between. This CDR3 contains 13 residues. CDR1 is DFQATT and CDR2 is SNEGSKA in the germline V gene (reference sequence). The CDR3: CSASKGLQETQYF. The DNA for the CDR3 is TGCAGTGCTAGTAAGGGACTGCAAGAGACCCAGTACTTC.

This clonotype was observed many times. The J gene is TRBJ2-7, the V gene TRBV20-1; the match to TRBD1 covers 9 bases. Germline CDR1 and CDR2: DFQATT and SNEGSKA (reference sequence). V gave up 1 base and J gave up 2 bases; unmatched junction bases: 3. This CDR3 is built from 14 residues. The CDR3 spells CSARGGQGAYEQYF. CDR3 DNA: TGCAGTGCTAGAGGGGGACAGGGAGCCTACGAGCAGTACTTC.

Notes on this clonotype: One junction end disagrees with the germline gene, perhaps due to a read error. The V call is TRBV20-1, the J call TRBJ1-5, with 7 nucleotides matching TRBD1. The germline V gene has CDR1 DFQATT and CDR2 SNEGSKA (reference sequence). This CDR3 has 13 amino acids. The CDR3 loop reads CSASRTGNQPQNF. CDR3 coding DNA: TGCAGTGCTAGTCGGACAGGCAATCAGCCCCAGAATTTT.

At least ten counts were recorded for this clonotype. This rearrangement joins TRBV2 to TRBJ1-2; unclear D gene. The length of the CDR3 is 14 residues. Per germline, CDR1 SNHLY and CDR2 FYNNEI. Trimming removed 3 bases from V and 0 bases from J, with 8 bases in between. This chain's CDR3 is CASSDYSTNYGYTF. In DNA form, the CDR3 reads TGTGCCAGCAGTGACTACAGCACTAACTATGGCTACACCTTC.

This clonotype was recorded at least ten times. CDR3 in DNA: TGCAGTGCTAGAGATCGGGGCGGAACGGGCCAGCCCCAGCATTTT. It specifies CSARDRGGTGQPQHF. This chain uses TRBV20-1 with TRBJ1-5; possibly TRBD1 for D (5 bases). Germline V gene data show CDR1 as DFQATT and CDR2 as SNEGSKA (reference sequence). The CDR3 is 15 amino acids. Between the trimmed V and J ends, which lost 0 bases and 7 bases, there was a span of 16 bases.

CDR3 nucleotides: TGTGCCAGTACCGACGGAAGCTCCTATAATTCACCCCTCCACTTT. This encodes CASTDGSSYNSPLHF. The chain carries TRBV19 and TRBJ1-6, with unresolved D. Germline CDR1 LNHDA, CDR2 SQIVND (reference sequence). The V end was cut by 7 bases, the J end by 0 bases, with 10 bases between. The CDR3 sequence is 15 residues long.

This clonotype was seen ten or more times. This chain joins TRBV5-1 and TRBJ1-1; 12 bases are shared with TRBD1. After removal of 4 bases from V and 2 bases from J, the junction contained 12 bases not matched to a gene. The CDR3 sequence is 18 residues long. Germline-derived CDR1 and CDR2 are SGHRS and YFSETQ. The CDR3 loop is CASSGTGTGGWINTEAFF. The CDR3 region has the DNA TGCGCCAGCAGCGGAACCGGGACAGGGGGCTGGATAAACACTGAAGCTTTCTTT.

In this sample, this clonotype turned up many times. This chain links TRBV7-9 with TRBJ2-2, with TRBD1 identical over 8 bases. The CDR3 extends over 15 amino acids. From germline, CDR1 is SEHNR and CDR2 FQNEAQ (reference sequence). J was trimmed by 3 bases and V by 6 bases; bases with no gene match: 6. The CDR3 bases are TGTGCCAGCAGTGAACAGGGGGATCACACCGGGGAGCTGTTTTTT. It codes for CASSEQGDHTGELFF.